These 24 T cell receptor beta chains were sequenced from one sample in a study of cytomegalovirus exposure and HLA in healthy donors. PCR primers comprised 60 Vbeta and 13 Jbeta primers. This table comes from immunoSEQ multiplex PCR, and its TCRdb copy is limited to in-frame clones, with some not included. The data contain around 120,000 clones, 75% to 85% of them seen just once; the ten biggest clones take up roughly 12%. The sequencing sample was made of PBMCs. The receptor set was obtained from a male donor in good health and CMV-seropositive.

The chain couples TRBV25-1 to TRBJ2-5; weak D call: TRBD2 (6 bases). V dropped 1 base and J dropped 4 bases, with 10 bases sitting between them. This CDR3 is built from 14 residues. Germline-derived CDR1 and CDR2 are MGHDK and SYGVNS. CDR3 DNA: TGTGCCAGCAGTGAATTCGGGGACTTAGAGACCCAGTACTTC. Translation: CASSEFGDLETQYF.

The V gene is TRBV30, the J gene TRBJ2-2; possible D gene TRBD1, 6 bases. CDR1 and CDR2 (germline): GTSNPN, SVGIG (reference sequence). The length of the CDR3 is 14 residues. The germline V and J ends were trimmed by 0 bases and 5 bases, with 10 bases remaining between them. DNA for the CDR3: TGTGCCTGGAGTGTTCGGACAGATACCGGGGAGCTGTTTTTT. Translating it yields CAWSVRTDTGELFF.

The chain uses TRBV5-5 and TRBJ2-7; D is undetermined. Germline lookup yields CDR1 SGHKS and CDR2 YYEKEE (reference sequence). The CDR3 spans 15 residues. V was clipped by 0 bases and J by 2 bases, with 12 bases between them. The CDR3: CASSLEPAEAYEQYF. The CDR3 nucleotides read TGTGCCAGCAGCTTGGAACCTGCGGAAGCCTACGAGCAGTACTTC. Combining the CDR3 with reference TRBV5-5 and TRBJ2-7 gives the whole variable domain DAGVTQSPTHLIKTRGQQVTLRCSPISGHKSVSWYQQVLGQGPQFIFQYYEKEERGRGNFPDRFSARQFPNYSSELNVNALLLGDSALYLCASSLEPAEAYEQYFGPGTRLTVT.

In DNA, the CDR3 is TGCGCCAGCAGCCAAGAAATGCGGGGTCCCTACGAGCAGTACTTC. It yields the protein CASSQEMRGPYEQYF. V gene TRBV4-1 combines with J gene TRBJ2-7, with D maybe TRBD2 (6 bases). The germline V gene encodes CDR1 MGHRA and CDR2 YSYEKL. The germline V and J ends were trimmed by 0 bases and 2 bases, with 11 bases remaining between them. The CDR3 spans 15 residues.

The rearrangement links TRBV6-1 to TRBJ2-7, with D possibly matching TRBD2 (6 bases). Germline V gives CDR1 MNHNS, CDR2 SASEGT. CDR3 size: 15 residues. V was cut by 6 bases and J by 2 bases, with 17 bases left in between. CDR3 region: CASSDGGGSPYEQYF. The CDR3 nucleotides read TGTGCCAGCAGCGACGGGGGTGGAAGCCCCTACGAGCAGTACTTC.

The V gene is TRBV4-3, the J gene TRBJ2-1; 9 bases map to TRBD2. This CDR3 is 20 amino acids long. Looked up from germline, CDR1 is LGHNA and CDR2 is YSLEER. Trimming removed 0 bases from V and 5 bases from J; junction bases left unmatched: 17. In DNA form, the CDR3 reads TGCGCCAGCAGCCAAGAGTCGGGGATGAAGCTAGCGGGACGAGACAATGAGCAGTTCTTC. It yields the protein CASSQESGMKLAGRDNEQFF.

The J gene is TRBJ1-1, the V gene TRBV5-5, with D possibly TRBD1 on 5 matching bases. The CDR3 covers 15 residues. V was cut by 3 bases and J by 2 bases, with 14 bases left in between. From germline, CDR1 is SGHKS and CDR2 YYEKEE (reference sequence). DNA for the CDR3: TGTGCCAGCAGCTACTATGACAGCCCAAACACTGAAGCTTTCTTT. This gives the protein CASSYYDSPNTEAFF.

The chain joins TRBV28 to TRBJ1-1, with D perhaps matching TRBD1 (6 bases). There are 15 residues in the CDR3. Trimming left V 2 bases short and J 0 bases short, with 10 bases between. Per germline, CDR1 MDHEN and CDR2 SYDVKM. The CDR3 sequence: CASSLRGQLNTEAFF. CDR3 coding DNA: TGTGCCAGCAGTTTACGAGGACAGTTGAACACTGAAGCTTTCTTT.

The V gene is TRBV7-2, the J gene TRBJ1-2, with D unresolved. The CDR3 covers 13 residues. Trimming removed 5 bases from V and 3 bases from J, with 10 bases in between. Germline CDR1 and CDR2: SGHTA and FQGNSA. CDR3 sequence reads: CASSLPQDYGYTF. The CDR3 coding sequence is TGTGCCAGCAGCCTCCCGCAGGACTATGGCTACACCTTC.

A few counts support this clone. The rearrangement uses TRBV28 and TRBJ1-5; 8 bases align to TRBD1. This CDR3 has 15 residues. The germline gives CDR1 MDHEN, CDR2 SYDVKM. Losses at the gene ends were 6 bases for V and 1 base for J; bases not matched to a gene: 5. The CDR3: CASRSGGRSNQPQHF. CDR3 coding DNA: TGTGCCAGCAGGTCAGGGGGCCGGAGCAATCAGCCCCAGCATTTT. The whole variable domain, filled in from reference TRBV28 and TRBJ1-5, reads DVKVTQSSRYLVKRTGEKVFLECVQDMDHENMFWYRQDPGLGLRLIYFSYDVKMKEKGDIPEGYSVSREKKERFSLILESASTNQTSMYLCASRSGGRSNQPQHFGDGTRLSIL.

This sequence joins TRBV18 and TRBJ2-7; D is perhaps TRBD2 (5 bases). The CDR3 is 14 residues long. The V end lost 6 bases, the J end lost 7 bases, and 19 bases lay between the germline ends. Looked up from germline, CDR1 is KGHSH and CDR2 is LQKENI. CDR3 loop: CASSQGRVPGEQYF. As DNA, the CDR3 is TGTGCCAGCTCCCAAGGGCGGGTCCCAGGTGAGCAGTACTTC.

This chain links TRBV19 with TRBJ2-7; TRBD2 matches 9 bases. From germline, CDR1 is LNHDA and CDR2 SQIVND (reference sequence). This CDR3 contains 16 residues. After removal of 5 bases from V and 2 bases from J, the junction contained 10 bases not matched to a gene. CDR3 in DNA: TGTGCCAGTAGTGCCACTGGGGCGGGAGGGCCCTACGAGCAGTACTTC. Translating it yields CASSATGAGGPYEQYF.

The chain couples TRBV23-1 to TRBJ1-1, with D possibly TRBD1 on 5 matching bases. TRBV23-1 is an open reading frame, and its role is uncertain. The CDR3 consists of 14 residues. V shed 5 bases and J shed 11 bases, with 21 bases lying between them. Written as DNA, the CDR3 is TGCGCCAGCAGTTATGGGGCCGATGTCGGCTCGGCTTTCTTT. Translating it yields CASSYGADVGSAFF.

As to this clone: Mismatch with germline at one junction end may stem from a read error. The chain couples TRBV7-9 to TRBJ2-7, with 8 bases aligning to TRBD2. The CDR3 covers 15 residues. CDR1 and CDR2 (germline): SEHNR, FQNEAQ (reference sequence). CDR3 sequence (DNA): TGTTCCAGCAGCCCCCTTACGGGAGGGGTATACGAGCAGTACTTC. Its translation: CSSSPLTGGVYEQYF.

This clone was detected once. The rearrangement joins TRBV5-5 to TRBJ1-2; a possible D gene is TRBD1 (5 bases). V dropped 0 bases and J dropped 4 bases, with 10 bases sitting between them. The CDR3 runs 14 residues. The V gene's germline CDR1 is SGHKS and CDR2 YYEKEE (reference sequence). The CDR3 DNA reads TGTGCCAGCAGCTTGGCCGGGGGTCTCTATGGCTACACCTTC. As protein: CASSLAGGLYGYTF.

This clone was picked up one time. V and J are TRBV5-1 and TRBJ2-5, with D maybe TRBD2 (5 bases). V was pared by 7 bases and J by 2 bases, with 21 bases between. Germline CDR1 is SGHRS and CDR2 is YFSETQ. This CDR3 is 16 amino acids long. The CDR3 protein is CASFPGGVALQETQYF. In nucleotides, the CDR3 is TGCGCCAGCTTTCCAGGAGGTGTCGCCCTACAAGAGACCCAGTACTTC.

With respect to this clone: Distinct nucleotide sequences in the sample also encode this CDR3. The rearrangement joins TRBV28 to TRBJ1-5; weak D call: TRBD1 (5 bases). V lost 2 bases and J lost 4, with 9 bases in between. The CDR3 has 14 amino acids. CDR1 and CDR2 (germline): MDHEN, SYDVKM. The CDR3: CASSLGGGNQPQHF. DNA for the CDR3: TGTGCCAGCAGTTTAGGGGGGGGGAATCAGCCCCAGCATTTT.

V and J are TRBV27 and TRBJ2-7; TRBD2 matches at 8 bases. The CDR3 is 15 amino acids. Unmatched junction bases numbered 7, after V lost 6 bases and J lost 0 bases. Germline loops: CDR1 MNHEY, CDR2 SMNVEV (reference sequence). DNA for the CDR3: TGTGCCAGCAGCATCCTAGCGGGCAGCTCCTACGAGCAGTACTTC. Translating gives CASSILAGSSYEQYF.

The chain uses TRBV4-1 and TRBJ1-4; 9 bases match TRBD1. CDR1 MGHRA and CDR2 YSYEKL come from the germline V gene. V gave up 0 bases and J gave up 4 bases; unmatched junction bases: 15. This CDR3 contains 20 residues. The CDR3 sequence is CASSQEGGTGRVAGNEKLFF. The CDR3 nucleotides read TGCGCCAGCAGCCAAGAAGGGGGGACAGGGAGAGTTGCCGGTAATGAAAAACTGTTTTTT.

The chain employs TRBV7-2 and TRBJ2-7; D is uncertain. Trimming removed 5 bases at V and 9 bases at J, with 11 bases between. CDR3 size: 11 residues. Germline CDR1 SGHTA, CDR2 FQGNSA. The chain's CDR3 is CASSPGYGQYF. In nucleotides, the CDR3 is TGTGCCAGCAGCCCCGGTTATGGGCAGTACTTC.

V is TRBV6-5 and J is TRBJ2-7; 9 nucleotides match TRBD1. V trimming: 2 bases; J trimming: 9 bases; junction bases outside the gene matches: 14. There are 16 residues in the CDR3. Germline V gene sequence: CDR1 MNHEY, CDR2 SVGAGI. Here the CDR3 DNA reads TGTGCCAGCAGTTACGAGGGGACAGGGATCAAATCGGCGCAGTACTTC. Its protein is CASSYEGTGIKSAQYF.

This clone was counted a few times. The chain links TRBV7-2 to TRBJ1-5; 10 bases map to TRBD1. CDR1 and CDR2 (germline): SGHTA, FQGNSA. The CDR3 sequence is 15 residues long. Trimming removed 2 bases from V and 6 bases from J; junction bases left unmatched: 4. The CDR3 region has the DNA TGTGCCAGCAGCTTAATTGGGGACAGGGGTCAGCCCCAGCATTTT. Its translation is CASSLIGDRGQPQHF.

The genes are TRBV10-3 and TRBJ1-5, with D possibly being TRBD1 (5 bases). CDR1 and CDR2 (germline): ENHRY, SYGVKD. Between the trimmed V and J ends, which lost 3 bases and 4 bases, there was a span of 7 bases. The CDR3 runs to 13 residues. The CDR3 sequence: CAISDGGNQPQHF. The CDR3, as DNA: TGTGCCATCAGTGACGGGGGTAATCAGCCCCAGCATTTT.

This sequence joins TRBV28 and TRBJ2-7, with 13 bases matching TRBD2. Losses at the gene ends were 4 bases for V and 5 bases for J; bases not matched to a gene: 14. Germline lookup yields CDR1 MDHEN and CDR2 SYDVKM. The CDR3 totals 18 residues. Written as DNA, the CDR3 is TGTGCCAGCAGTTCCGGGACTAGCGGGAAGGTAGCCTGGAACGAGCAGTACTTC. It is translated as CASSSGTSGKVAWNEQYF.